The T cell receptor beta chain under discussion was sequenced for a study of cytomegalovirus exposure and HLA in healthy donors. General observations from the study: Subsequent analysis revealed that first-cohort TCR clusters tended to co-occur in the 110 or so validation repertoires. Listed as cytomegalovirus-associated were over 150 TCR beta chains. Despite most TCR sequences being rare, some public TCRs occurred in many donors.

The donors were part of the validation cohort of 120 or so subjects. That cohort was separate from the first cohort, which comprised 500 to 700 subjects. Produced via immunoSEQ multiplex PCR; TCRdb's table is partial and in-frame only. Altogether some 150,000 clones are present, more than 75% being singletons, with the ten largest covering under 3%. Comment on this clone: Antigen specificity is unknown.

Germline-derived CDR1 and CDR2 are SGHAT and FQNNGV. The ends were cut back, 1 base at V and 6 bases at J, with 13 bases in the middle. This CDR3 is built from 15 residues. Sequencing was done on a sample of PBMCs. V usage is TRBV11-2 and J usage is TRBJ2-1, with D unclear. This sequence was found in a man younger than 30 in good health and CMV-seronegative. Here the CDR3 DNA reads TGTGCCAGCAGCTTAGTTGATGGAGTATTCAATGAGCAGTTCTTC. Its protein is CASSLVDGVFNEQFF.